This entry lists 21 T cell receptor beta chains sequenced from one sample in a study of T cells after yellow fever vaccination. TCRdb reanalysed the 5' RACE reads using MiXCR and keeps one entry per CDR3 protein. This table has about 400,000 distinct CDR3 sequences, 11% appearing once. The sequences come from PBMCs, collected on the day of the first yellow fever vaccination. Receptors originate from a man between 18 and 35 years old who received the YFV17D yellow fever vaccine.

This clonotype was observed a handful of times. V gene TRBV10-3 combines with J gene TRBJ2-1; perhaps TRBD1 as D (6 bases). The CDR3 totals 14 residues. CDR1 is ENHRY and CDR2 is SYGVKD in the germline V gene. The V end lost 6 bases, the J end lost 7 bases, and 16 bases lay between the germline ends. The CDR3 region is CAIRSDSTGNEQFF. The CDR3 DNA reads TGTGCCATCAGATCGGACAGCACTGGGAATGAGCAGTTCTTC.

This chain connects TRBV28 to TRBJ2-1, with a tentative D call TRBD1 (5 bases). Germline V gene data show CDR1 as MDHEN and CDR2 as SYDVKM. This CDR3 has 11 amino acids. Trimming stripped 7 bases from V and 6 bases from J, with 7 bases between. The CDR3 DNA sequence: TGTGCCAGCAAAGACAGCAATGAGCAGTTCTTC. It yields the protein CASKDSNEQFF.

The V call is TRBV7-2, the J call TRBJ2-7; no clear D. Trimming left V 5 bases short and J 1 base short, with 18 bases between. CDR3 length: 16 residues. Germline assignment: CDR1 SGHTA and CDR2 FQGNSA. The CDR3 nucleotides are TGTGCCAGCAGCCCCGCGAGTGGGTTGGGGTCCTACGAGCAGTACTTC. Amino acid sequence: CASSPASGLGSYEQYF.

This clonotype was detected a few times. The rearrangement links TRBV12-3 or TRBV12-4 to TRBJ2-5; D possibly uses TRBD1 or TRBD2 (6 bases each). Trimming cost V 8 bases and J 4 bases, with 23 bases left between them. The CDR3 length is 16 residues. The CDR3 coding sequence is TGTGCCAGCGCGCCCCGGTGGGGGGCGCAGGGAGAGACCCAGTACTTC. Encoded protein: CASAPRWGAQGETQYF.

The chain couples TRBV6-1 to TRBJ1-2; perhaps TRBD1 as D (6 bases). The CDR3 runs to 14 residues. In germline, CDR1 is MNHNS, CDR2 SASEGT. The V end lost 1 base, the J end lost 5 bases, and 11 bases lay between the germline ends. The DNA of the CDR3 is TGTGCCAGCAGTGAAGATAACAGGGTTTATGGCTACACCTTC. It encodes CASSEDNRVYGYTF.

V usage is TRBV20-1 and J usage is TRBJ2-5; possibly TRBD2 for D (6 bases). Germline V gives CDR1 DFQATT, CDR2 SNEGSKA (reference sequence). The length of the CDR3 is 13 residues. Trimming stripped 1 base from V and 5 bases from J, with 11 bases between. This CDR3 is CSARVAGRETQYF. DNA of the CDR3: TGCAGTGCTAGAGTGGCGGGGCGGGAGACCCAGTACTTC.

This clonotype came up a few times. Here the CDR3 DNA reads TGTGCCAGCAGCCCACTCATTATCACAGGGCCCCATGAGCAGTTCTTC. Protein sequence: CASSPLIITGPHEQFF. The chain is built from TRBV11-1 and TRBJ2-1; a weak D match, TRBD1 (6 bases). This CDR3 has 16 residues. V was trimmed by 5 bases and J by 8 bases, leaving 22 bases between them. Germline V gene lookup returns CDR1 SGHAT and CDR2 FQDESV (reference sequence).

This clonotype was counted at least ten times. The V and J genes are TRBV28 and TRBJ2-3, with 10 bases aligning to TRBD2. J was trimmed by 3 bases and V by 4 bases; bases with no gene match: 7. The CDR3 runs to 16 residues. Germline CDR1 and CDR2: MDHEN and SYDVKM. The DNA for the CDR3 is TGTGCCAGCAGTTCAAGCGGGGGGGCCGGAACAGATACGCAGTATTTT. Protein: CASSSSGGAGTDTQYF.

There are a few counts of this clonotype. V gene TRBV19 combines with J gene TRBJ1-5, with 7 bases matching TRBD1. Germline V CDR1 and CDR2: LNHDA, SQIVND (reference sequence). This CDR3 has 17 amino acids. J lost 2 bases, V lost 3 bases, and 10 bases had no gene match. The CDR3 region is CASSIGLGTVGNQPQHF. The CDR3 DNA reads TGTGCCAGTAGTATTGGTTTAGGGACAGTGGGCAATCAGCCCCAGCATTTT.

The chain has TRBV7-9 and TRBJ1-1, with D uncertain. V was clipped by 5 bases and J by 4 bases, with 5 bases between them. Germline V gene sequence: CDR1 SEHNR, CDR2 FQNEAQ (reference sequence). The CDR3 runs 11 residues. The CDR3 coding sequence is TGTGCCAGCAGCATGACCACTGAAGCTTTCTTT. Its protein is CASSMTTEAFF.

This clonotype appeared a few times. This chain uses TRBV6-5 with TRBJ2-1; 11 bases agree with TRBD1. CDR1 and CDR2 (germline): MNHEY, SVGAGI. V was pared by 6 bases and J by 7 bases, with 5 bases of the junction left unmatched. The CDR3 totals 14 residues. The CDR3 nucleotides are TGTGCCAGCAGATACGGACAGGGGGCGAATGAGCAGTTCTTC. The encoded protein is CASRYGQGANEQFF.

This clonotype came up many times. V gene TRBV4-1 combines with J gene TRBJ1-5; no reliable D call. The germline gives CDR1 MGHRA, CDR2 YSYEKL. V was trimmed by 1 base and J by 5 bases, leaving 18 bases between them. This CDR3 region has 17 residues. The CDR3 DNA reads as TGCGCCAGCAGCCAAGCGGGTTGGCCAGTAAAAGATCAGCCCCAGCATTTT. Protein sequence: CASSQAGWPVKDQPQHF.

The rearrangement links TRBV7-2 to TRBJ2-1; 9 bases agree with TRBD2. This CDR3 has 15 amino acids. The V and J ends lost 3 bases and 4 bases, in that order; junction bases with no gene match: 4. Germline assignment: CDR1 SGHTA and CDR2 FQGNSA. CDR3 sequence reads: CASSFIAGVYNEQFF. Written as DNA, the CDR3 is TGTGCCAGCAGCTTCATAGCGGGGGTGTACAATGAGCAGTTCTTC.

Concerning this clonotype: The junction shows a germline mismatch at one end, possibly a read error. The chain combines TRBV6-6 with TRBJ2-7; D is perhaps TRBD2 (6 bases). CDR3 length: 13 amino acids. Germline V gene data show CDR1 as MNHNY and CDR2 as SVGAGI (reference sequence). The CDR3 bases are TGTGCCAGCAGCCTCCTGGAGGGCACGCTAGAAAGCTTC. Encoded protein: CASSLLEGTLESF.

At least ten counts were recorded for this clonotype. V and J are TRBV30 and TRBJ2-2, with D maybe TRBD1 (6 bases). Germline lookup yields CDR1 GTSNPN and CDR2 SVGIG (reference sequence). This CDR3 has 16 amino acids. The V end lost 5 bases, the J end lost 1 base, and 17 bases lay between the germline ends. The CDR3 protein is CAWDLALGGNTGELFF. In DNA form, the CDR3 reads TGTGCCTGGGATCTTGCGCTAGGGGGGAACACCGGGGAGCTGTTTTTT.

The genes are TRBV12-3 or TRBV12-4 and TRBJ1-3; D is ambiguous. CDR3 length equals 17 residues. The V and J ends lost 3 bases and 0 bases respectively, with 15 bases between them. The CDR3 DNA sequence: TGTGCCAGCAGTTTGAGTTTTGGGGTCTTCTCTGGAAACACCATATATTTT. It is translated as CASSLSFGVFSGNTIYF.

This clonotype came up a few times. The rearrangement joins TRBV12-3 or TRBV12-4 to TRBJ2-7, with a possible D match to TRBD2 (6 bases). The CDR3 covers 12 residues. V lost 3 bases and J lost 6, with 9 bases in between. The CDR3 loop is CASSFAGPEQYF. CDR3 nucleotide sequence: TGTGCCAGCAGTTTTGCGGGGCCCGAGCAGTACTTC.

V and J are TRBV29-1 and TRBJ2-1; D might be TRBD1 (6 bases). Trimming shortened V by 4 bases and J by 10 bases, and 20 bases separated the two germline ends. The CDR3 covers 14 residues. Germline V gene lookup returns CDR1 SQVTM and CDR2 ANQGSEA. The CDR3: CSVGKAGVATEQFF. The CDR3 coding sequence is TGCAGCGTTGGTAAAGCAGGGGTCGCGACGGAGCAGTTCTTC.

The V and J genes are TRBV5-1 and TRBJ1-4; 7 nucleotides align to TRBD1. The germline CDR1 and CDR2 sequences are SGHRS and YFSETQ. The V segment lost 4 bases and the J segment 9 bases; nucleotides outside the gene matches: 9. The CDR3 has 14 residues. This CDR3 reads CASSTGTVGQKLFF. Written as DNA, the CDR3 is TGCGCCAGCAGCACCGGGACAGTCGGGCAAAAACTGTTTTTT.

This clonotype was counted many times. The V gene is TRBV5-4, the J gene TRBJ2-6; D is undetermined. Germline V lookup: CDR1 SGHNT, CDR2 YYREEE (reference sequence). V was clipped by 7 bases and J by 4 bases, with 12 bases between them. The CDR3 runs 14 residues. This chain's CDR3 is CASLFGPGANVLTF. In DNA form, the CDR3 reads TGTGCCAGCCTATTTGGGCCAGGGGCCAACGTCCTGACTTTC.

V gene TRBV18 combines with J gene TRBJ1-2; 8 bases fit TRBD1. The CDR3 is 15 amino acids. The V gene end was trimmed by 0 bases and the J gene end by 6 bases; junction bases not matched to a gene: 6. Germline CDR1 KGHSH, CDR2 LQKENI. The CDR3 nucleotides read TGTGCCAGCTCACCACCGGAAGGCAGGGGGCATGGCTACACCTTC. Amino acids: CASSPPEGRGHGYTF.